The present T cell receptor (beta chain) was sequenced within a study of identical twins. Study results and caveats: The study based its conclusions on cross-sectional statistical analysis and did not follow the same donors. Twins shared beta out-of-frame sequences in excess, but this excess was weaker.

This clonotype was detected ten times or more. Its antigen is still unknown. Germline CDR1 and CDR2: SNHLY and FYNNEI. V lost 6 bases and J lost 7; bases outside the gene matches: 19. The CDR3 sequence is 18 residues long. Healthy Caucasian individuals made up all the donors. The cDNA had a unique molecular identifier and a template-switch universal primer site. One entry per CDR3 protein results from TCRdb running MiXCR on the 5' RACE reads. The sample yields 200,000 to 300,000 distinct CDR3 sequences, approximately 7% seen once. The data also belong to a second study, concerning yellow fever vaccine responses in identical twins.

The rearrangement links TRBV2 to TRBJ2-2; 8 positions match TRBD2. The sequence was collected from a woman younger than 30 in good health. Sequencing was performed on memory (CD45RO+) T cells sorted from blood. The CDR3 is CASRDPSRLAFSVGELFF. The CDR3, as DNA: TGTGCCAGCAGAGACCCAAGCCGACTAGCGTTCTCGGTCGGGGAGCTGTTTTTT. Full variable domain (outside the CDR3, taken from reference TRBV2 and TRBJ2-2): EPEVTQTPSHQVTQMGQEVILRCVPISNHLYFYWYRQILGQKVEFLVSFYNNEISEKSEIFDDQFSVERPDGSNFTLKIRSTKLEDSAMYFCASRDPSRLAFSVGELFFGEGSRLTVL.